These T cell receptor beta chains were read from a single sample in a study of cytomegalovirus exposure and HLA in healthy donors. TCRdb keeps only in-frame clones here, not all; method: immunoSEQ multiplex PCR. The sample holds about 190,000 clones; 79% are singletons and the top ten take roughly 1.5%. The sequenced sample consisted of PBMCs. These receptors all come from a woman in her late teens or twenties in good health and CMV-seronegative. The CDR3 runs from the conserved cysteine through the conserved F or W. D genes are given only for firm matches. The size field is filled for only some rows; it gives once, few, many or a size class.

>-|-|TRBV25-1|TRBJ1-1
TGTGCCAGCAGTGATAGGTCAGGGGCTTTCTTT
CASSDRSGAFF
>TRBD2|-|TRBV29-1|TRBJ2-7
TGCAGCGCGCGGGGGGGCTCGAACGAGCAGTACTTC
CSARGGSNEQYF
>TRBD1|-|TRBV19|TRBJ1-1
TGTGCCAGTAGTAACCTAGGGGGCCGCGCCATGAACACTGAAGCTTTCTTT
CASSNLGGRAMNTEAFF
>TRBD2|-|TRBV4-3|TRBJ2-7
TGCGCCACCATCGTAGCGGGAGCGGACGAGCAGTACTTC
CATIVAGADEQYF
>-|few|TRBV28|TRBJ1-2
TGTGCCAGCAGACCGACAGGAGCTAACTATGGCTACACCTTC
CASRPTGANYGYTF
>-|-|TRBV28|TRBJ1-2
TGTGCCATATCAGCGGGATTACATGGCTACACCTTC
CAISAGLHGYTF
>-|-|TRBV29-1|TRBJ2-6
TGCAGCGTTCTGTCCCCTAGCTCTGGGGCCAACGTCCTGACTTTC
CSVLSPSSGANVLTF
>-|-|TRBV15|TRBJ1-5
TGTGCCACCAGTCCTCGGAGCAATCAGCCCCAGCATTTT
CATSPRSNQPQHF
>-|-|TRBV19|TRBJ1-1
TGTGCCAGTAGTAACAGGGCCCACACTGAAGCTTTCTTT
CASSNRAHTEAFF
>TRBD1|-|TRBV5-1|TRBJ2-1
TGCGCCAGCAGCTTGCCCCGGACAGGAAAATCCTACAATGAGCAGTTCTTC
CASSLPRTGKSYNEQFF
>-|-|TRBV4-1|TRBJ2-5
TGCGCCAGCAGCCAAGGACTAGGAGCTGTGACCCAAGAGACCCAGTACTTC
CASSQGLGAVTQETQYF
>TRBD2|-|TRBV14|TRBJ2-1
TGTGCCAGCAGCGATTGGGCTAGCGGGCTTCAGGATGAGCAGTTCTTC
CASSDWASGLQDEQFF
>TRBD2|once|TRBV25-1|TRBJ2-7
TGTGCCAGCAGTGAAGTCCTCAGGGCGGGGGGGAGCGAGCAGTACTTC
CASSEVLRAGGSEQYF
>TRBD2|-|TRBV7-9|TRBJ2-2
TGTGCCAGCAGCTCCCGACTAGCGGGAGTTATCGGGGAGCTGTTTTTT
CASSSRLAGVIGELFF
>-|-|TRBV20-1|TRBJ1-1
TGCAGTGAAGGAGCGTACACTGAAGCTTTCTTT
CSEGAYTEAFF
>-|-|TRBV4-1|TRBJ1-6
TGCGCCAGCAGCGGTATGGCGAGGACAGCTGATTCACCCCTCCACTTT
CASSGMARTADSPLHF
>TRBD2|-|TRBV6-1|TRBJ2-3
TGTGCCAGCGTGACTAGCGGGGAAGATACGCAGTATTTT
CASVTSGEDTQYF